The rows below give T cell receptor beta chains drawn from one sample of a study of cytomegalovirus exposure and HLA in healthy donors. The table came from immunoSEQ multiplex PCR; TCRdb's copy has only in-frame clones and leaves some out. The sample has roughly 120,000 clones, around 80% seen once; the top ten hold about 0.25%. Input material: PBMCs. The receptors shown here come from a man aged 45 to 65 in good health and CMV-seronegative. CDR3s include the opening cysteine and the closing phenylalanine or tryptophan. A D gene is named only where the DNA matches it firmly. Not all rows give a size; the values are once, few, many and, for expanded clones, a class.

j_gene	abundance	v_gene	d_gene	CDR3nt	CDR3aa
TRBJ1-3	few	TRBV30	TRBD1	TGTGCCTGGACCAGGGGGTCTGGAAACACCATATATTTT	CAWTRGSGNTIYF
TRBJ1-1	-	TRBV5-1	-	TGCGCCAGCAGCCTTGGGGTCACCCCTCGGAGGAGGAACACTGAAGCTTTCTTT	CASSLGVTPRRRNTEAFF
TRBJ1-5	-	TRBV19	TRBD1	TGTGCCAGTAGGACCCGGGACAGGGCGTTCAATCAGCCCCAGCATTTT	CASRTRDRAFNQPQHF
TRBJ2-7	-	TRBV6-5	TRBD1	TGTGCCAGCAAAGGGACAGGGGGCGAGAATAACGAGCAGTACTTC	CASKGTGGENNEQYF
TRBJ1-1	-	TRBV7-9	TRBD1	TGTGCCAGCAGCTTTTGGACAGGGAACACTGAAGCTTTCTTT	CASSFWTGNTEAFF
TRBJ2-2	-	TRBV7-9	TRBD1	TGTGCCAGCAGCTGGTCACCGGGACAGGGCACCGGGGAGCTGTTTTTT	CASSWSPGQGTGELFF
TRBJ2-1	few	TRBV5-1	-	TGCGCCAGCAGCCCCGAAGTAGGAGGGAATGAGCAGTTCTTC	CASSPEVGGNEQFF
TRBJ2-1	once	TRBV30	TRBD2	TGTGCCGGGAGGGGCAGTTCCAATGAGCAGTTCTTC	CAGRGSSNEQFF
TRBJ1-4	-	TRBV27	TRBD1	TGTGCCAGCAGTGCACCCACAGGGGCCGGGGATAAACTGTTTTTT	CASSAPTGAGDKLFF
TRBJ1-1	-	TRBV7-2	-	TGTGCCAGCAGCTTACAGGGGCTGAACACTGAAGCTTTCTTT	CASSLQGLNTEAFF
TRBJ2-6	-	TRBV7-9	TRBD1	TGTTCCAGCAGCTGGAAGGGACAGCCAAGCTCTGGGGCCAACGTCCTGACTTTC	CSSSWKGQPSSGANVLTF
TRBJ2-7	-	TRBV7-2	TRBD2	TGTGCCAGCAGCTTAAACCCGGGGGGCTACGAGCAGTACTTC	CASSLNPGGYEQYF
TRBJ1-1	-	TRBV7-2	-	TGTGCCAGCAGCCCCTTCACTGAAGCTTTCTTT	CASSPFTEAFF
TRBJ1-1	-	TRBV6-5	-	TGTGCCAGCAGGCCAACAGGGTTCACTGAAGCTTTCTTT	CASRPTGFTEAFF
TRBJ2-1	-	TRBV11-2	-	TGTGCCAGCAGCTTGGATCGCAGACTAGACATACCGTTCTTC	CASSLDRRLDIPFF
TRBJ2-2	-	TRBV7-3	TRBD2	TGTGCCAGCGCGAGCGGGGGGGCTCCCGGGGAGCTGTTTTTT	CASASGGAPGELFF
TRBJ2-5	-	TRBV5-6	-	TGTGCCAGCAGCTTGGCTGCCCCGGGGGAAACCCAGTACTTC	CASSLAAPGETQYF
TRBJ1-5	-	TRBV19	-	TGTGCCAGTAGTTCAGCAACGGGACTAGGGGTCAGGGCCCAGCATTTT	CASSSATGLGVRAQHF
TRBJ2-7	once	TRBV9	-	TGTGCCAGCAGCCCCAGACTACAACCCTACGAGCAGTACTTC	CASSPRLQPYEQYF
TRBJ2-1	-	TRBV6-1	TRBD2	TGTGCCAGCAGTGAAGCGGGAGGGAGCTCCTACAATGAGCAGTTCTTC	CASSEAGGSSYNEQFF
TRBJ2-1	-	TRBV28	-	TGTGCCAGCACCCAACAGCGGGTTACGTATGAGCAGTTCTTC	CASTQQRVTYEQFF
TRBJ1-1	-	TRBV28	TRBD1	TGTGCCAGGGACAGGGGGTTTACTGAAGCTTTCTTT	CARDRGFTEAFF
TRBJ2-2	-	TRBV11-2	-	TGTGCCAGCAGCCAAACAGGGGACTGGAACACCGGGGAGCTGTTTTTT	CASSQTGDWNTGELFF
TRBJ1-1	-	TRBV6-5	TRBD1	TGTGCCAGCAGCCGACCAGGGGGAACTGAAGCTTTCTTT	CASSRPGGTEAFF
TRBJ2-5	-	TRBV6-6	-	TGTGCCAGCAGCCGCGGTTTGGAGACCCAGTACTTC	CASSRGLETQYF
TRBJ1-4	-	TRBV9	TRBD1	TGTGCCAGCAGCGTATTCACCGGGACAGGGGGTGAAAAACTGTTTTTT	CASSVFTGTGGEKLFF
TRBJ2-1	once	TRBV7-9	TRBD1	TGTGCCGACCGGGACAGGAACAATGAGCAGTTCTTC	CADRDRNNEQFF
TRBJ1-4	few	TRBV6-4	-	TGTGCCAGCAGTGACAACAGGGTGAAGGGTGAAAAACTGTTTTTT	CASSDNRVKGEKLFF
TRBJ2-2	-	TRBV5-6	-	TGTGCCAGCATCCGGGTGGACACCGGGGAGCTGTTTTTT	CASIRVDTGELFF
TRBJ1-4	-	TRBV10-3	TRBD1	TGTGCCATCAGCCCTGAATCAGACAGGGGCGGTGAAAAACTGTTTTTT	CAISPESDRGGEKLFF
TRBJ2-3	-	TRBV25-1	TRBD2	TGTGCCAGCAGTGACGGGACTAGCGGGAGGGGAGTGACAGATACGCAGTATTTT	CASSDGTSGRGVTDTQYF
TRBJ1-2	-	TRBV7-2	-	TGTGCCAGCAGCCCGAACAGGGTCCCTAACTATGGCTACACCTTC	CASSPNRVPNYGYTF
TRBJ1-1	-	TRBV25-1	TRBD1	TGTGCCAGCAGACAGGGGGGTGTAAGTGAAGCTTTCTTT	CASRQGGVSEAFF
TRBJ1-2	-	TRBV19	-	TGTGCCAGTAGTTCCGACGAGGGCTTAGCTAACTATGGCTACACCTTC	CASSSDEGLANYGYTF
TRBJ1-1	-	TRBV14	-	TGTGCCAGCAGTCGGCAACAGAACACCGAAGCTTTCTTT	CASSRQQNTEAFF
TRBJ2-7	few	TRBV10-3	-	TGTGCCATCAGTGAGTTCGAGTACGAGCAGTACTTC	CAISEFEYEQYF
TRBJ1-2	-	TRBV12-5	-	TGTGCTAGAAGGCAGGACTATGGCTACACCTTC	CARRQDYGYTF
TRBJ1-4	few	TRBV5-6	TRBD1	TGTGCCAGCAGCAGAACACAGGGGGGAAAACTGTTTTTT	CASSRTQGGKLFF
TRBJ1-2	-	TRBV29-1	-	TGCAGCGTTGACGTAATCGGGGAGGGTGGCTACACCTTC	CSVDVIGEGGYTF
TRBJ1-6	-	TRBV10-3	-	TGTGCCATCAGTTTACAGGGCTCAGATTCACCCCTCCACTTT	CAISLQGSDSPLHF
TRBJ1-5	-	TRBV18	-	TGTGCCAGCTCACCAGGGACTGTTAGCAATCAGCCCCAGCATTTT	CASSPGTVSNQPQHF
TRBJ2-3	-	TRBV9	TRBD2	TGTGCCAGCAGCGTAGCTGATAGCGGGGGGGCAGATACGCAGTATTTT	CASSVADSGGADTQYF
TRBJ1-5	-	TRBV7-3	TRBD1	TGTGCCAGCAGTAGGACAGGGGATCAGCCCCAGCATTTT	CASSRTGDQPQHF
TRBJ2-5	-	TRBV11-3	TRBD2	TGTGCCAGCAGCTCCTCTAGCGGGGGGGTCCAAGAGACCCAGTACTTC	CASSSSSGGVQETQYF
TRBJ2-3	-	TRBV6-6	TRBD2	TGTGCCAGCAGTTCTCTACCGTTAGGGGAGGGGGATACGCAGTATTTT	CASSSLPLGEGDTQYF
TRBJ1-1	-	TRBV4-2	-	TGTGCCAGCAGCCAAGCCAAAACAGGGAAAAACACTGAAGCTTTCTTT	CASSQAKTGKNTEAFF
TRBJ1-2	-	TRBV7-9	-	TGTGCCAGCAGCTTACCTCAGGGAAGAAATTATGGCTACACCTTC	CASSLPQGRNYGYTF
TRBJ2-1	-	TRBV28	-	TGTGCCAGCAGTCGCAGCAATGAGCAGTTCTTC	CASSRSNEQFF